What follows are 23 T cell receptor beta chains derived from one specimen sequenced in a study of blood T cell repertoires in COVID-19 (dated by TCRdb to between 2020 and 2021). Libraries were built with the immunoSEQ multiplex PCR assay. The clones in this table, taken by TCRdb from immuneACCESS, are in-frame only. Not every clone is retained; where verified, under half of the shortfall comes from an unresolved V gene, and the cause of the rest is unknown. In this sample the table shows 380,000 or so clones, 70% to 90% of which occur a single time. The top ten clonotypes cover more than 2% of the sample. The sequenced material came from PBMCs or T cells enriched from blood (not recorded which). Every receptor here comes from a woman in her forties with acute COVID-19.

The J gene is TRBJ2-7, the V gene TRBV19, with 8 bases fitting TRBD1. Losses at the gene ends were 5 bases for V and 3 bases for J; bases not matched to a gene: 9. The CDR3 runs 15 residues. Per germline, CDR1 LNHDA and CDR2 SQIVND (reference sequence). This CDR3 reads CASSLTGQAIYEQYF. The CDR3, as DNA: TGTGCCAGTAGTCTTACGGGACAGGCCATCTACGAGCAGTACTTC. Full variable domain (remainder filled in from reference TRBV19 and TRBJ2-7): DGGITQSPKYLFRKEGQNVTLSCEQNLNHDAMYWYRQDPGQGLRLIYYSQIVNDFQKGDIAEGYSVSREKKESFPLTVTSAQKNPTAFYLCASSLTGQAIYEQYFGPGTRLTVT.

Written as DNA, the CDR3 is TGTGCCAGCACGGCGGGCGCGGGCTCCCAGCCCCAGCATTTT. This encodes CASTAGAGSQPQHF. The rearrangement joins TRBV6-4 to TRBJ1-5; D is ambiguous. V dropped 7 bases and J dropped 7 bases, with 17 bases sitting between them. This CDR3 has 14 residues. The germline V gene encodes CDR1 MRHNA and CDR2 SNTAGT.

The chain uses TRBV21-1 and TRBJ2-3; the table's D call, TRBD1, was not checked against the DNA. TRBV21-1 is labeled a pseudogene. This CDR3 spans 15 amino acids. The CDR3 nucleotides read TGTGCCAGCAGCAAGGGCCCCGAACCCACAGATACGCAGTATTTT. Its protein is CASSKGPEPTDTQYF.

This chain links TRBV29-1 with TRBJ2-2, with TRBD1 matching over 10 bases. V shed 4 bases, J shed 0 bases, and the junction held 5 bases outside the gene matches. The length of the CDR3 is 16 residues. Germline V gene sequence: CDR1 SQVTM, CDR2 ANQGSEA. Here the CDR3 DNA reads TGCAGCGTTGCCGGGACAGGGGCCTCGAACACCGGGGAGCTGTTTTTT. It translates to CSVAGTGASNTGELFF.

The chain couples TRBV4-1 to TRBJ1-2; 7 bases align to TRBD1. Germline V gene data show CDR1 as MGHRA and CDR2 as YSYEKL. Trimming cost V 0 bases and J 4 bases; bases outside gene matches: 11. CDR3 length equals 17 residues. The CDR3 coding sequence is TGCGCCAGCAGCCAAGATAGTTTCGGGACAGTTTTCTATGGCTACACCTTC. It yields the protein CASSQDSFGTVFYGYTF.

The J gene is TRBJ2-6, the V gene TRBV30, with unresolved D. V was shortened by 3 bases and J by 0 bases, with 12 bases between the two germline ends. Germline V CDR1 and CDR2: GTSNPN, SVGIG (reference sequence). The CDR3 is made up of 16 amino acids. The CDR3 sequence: CAWRKELGSGANVLTF. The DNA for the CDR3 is TGTGCCTGGAGGAAAGAACTCGGCTCTGGGGCCAACGTCCTGACTTTC.

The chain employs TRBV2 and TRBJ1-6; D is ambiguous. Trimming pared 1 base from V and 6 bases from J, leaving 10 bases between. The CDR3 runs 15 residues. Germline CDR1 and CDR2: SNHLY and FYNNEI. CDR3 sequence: CASSEGWEGNSPLHF. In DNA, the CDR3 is TGTGCCAGCAGTGAAGGTTGGGAGGGTAATTCACCCCTCCACTTT.

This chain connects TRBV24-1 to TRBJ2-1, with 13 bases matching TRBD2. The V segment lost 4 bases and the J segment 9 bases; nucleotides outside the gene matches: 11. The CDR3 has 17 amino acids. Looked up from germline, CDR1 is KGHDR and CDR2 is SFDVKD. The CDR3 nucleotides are TGTGCCACCAGTGACCTTTTCCCGGGACTAGCGGGGTCTGAGCAGTTCTTC. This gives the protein CATSDLFPGLAGSEQFF.

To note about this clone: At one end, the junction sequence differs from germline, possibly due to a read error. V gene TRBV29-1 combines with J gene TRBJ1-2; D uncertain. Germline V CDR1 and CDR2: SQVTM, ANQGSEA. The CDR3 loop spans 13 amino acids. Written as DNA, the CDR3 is TGCAGCGTTCAAGAAGACGGAGACTATGGCTACACCTTC. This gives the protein CSVQEDGDYGYTF.

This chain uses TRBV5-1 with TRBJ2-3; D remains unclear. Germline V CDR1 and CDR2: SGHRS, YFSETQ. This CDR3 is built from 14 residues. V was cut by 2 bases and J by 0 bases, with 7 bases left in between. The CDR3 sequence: CASSFTRSTDTQYF. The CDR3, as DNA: TGCGCCAGCAGCTTCACAAGAAGCACAGATACGCAGTATTTT. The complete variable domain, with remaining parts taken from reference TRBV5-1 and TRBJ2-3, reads KAGVTQTPRYLIKTRGQQVTLSCSPISGHRSVSWYQQTPGQGLQFLFEYFSETQRNKGNFPGRFSGRQFSNSRSEMNVSTLELGDSALYLCASSFTRSTDTQYFGPGTRLTVL.

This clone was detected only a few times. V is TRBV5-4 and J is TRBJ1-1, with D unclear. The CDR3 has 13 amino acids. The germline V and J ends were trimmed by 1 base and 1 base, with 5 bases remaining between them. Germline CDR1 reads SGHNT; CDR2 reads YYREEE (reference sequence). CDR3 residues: CASSLFQNTEAFF. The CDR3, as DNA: TGTGCCAGCAGCTTGTTCCAGAACACTGAAGCTTTCTTT.

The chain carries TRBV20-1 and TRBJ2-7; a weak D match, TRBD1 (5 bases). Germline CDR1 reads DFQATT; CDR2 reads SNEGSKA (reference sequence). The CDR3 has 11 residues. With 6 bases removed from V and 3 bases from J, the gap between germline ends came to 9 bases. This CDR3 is CSATRDYEQYF. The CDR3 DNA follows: TGCAGTGCCACCAGGGACTACGAGCAGTACTTC.

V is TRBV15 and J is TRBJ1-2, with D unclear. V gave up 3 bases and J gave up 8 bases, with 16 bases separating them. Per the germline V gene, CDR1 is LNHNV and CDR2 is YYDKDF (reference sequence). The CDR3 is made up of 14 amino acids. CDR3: CATSSNNLITGYTF. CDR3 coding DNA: TGTGCCACCAGCAGCAATAACCTAATAACCGGCTACACCTTC.

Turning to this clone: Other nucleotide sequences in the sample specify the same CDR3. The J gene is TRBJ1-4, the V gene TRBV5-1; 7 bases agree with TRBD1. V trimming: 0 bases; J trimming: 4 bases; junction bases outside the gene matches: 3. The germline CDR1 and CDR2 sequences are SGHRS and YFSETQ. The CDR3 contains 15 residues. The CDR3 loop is CASSLDGQVNEKLFF. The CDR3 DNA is TGCGCCAGCAGCTTGGACGGACAGGTTAATGAAAAACTGTTTTTT. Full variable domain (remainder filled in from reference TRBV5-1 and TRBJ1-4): KAGVTQTPRYLIKTRGQQVTLSCSPISGHRSVSWYQQTPGQGLQFLFEYFSETQRNKGNFPGRFSGRQFSNSRSEMNVSTLELGDSALYLCASSLDGQVNEKLFFGSGTQLSVL.

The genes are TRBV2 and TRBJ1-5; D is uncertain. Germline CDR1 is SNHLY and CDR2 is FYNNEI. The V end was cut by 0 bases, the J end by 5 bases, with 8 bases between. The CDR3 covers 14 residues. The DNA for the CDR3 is TGTGCCAGCAGTGAAGCGCTAGTAGATCAGCCCCAGCATTTT. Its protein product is CASSEALVDQPQHF.

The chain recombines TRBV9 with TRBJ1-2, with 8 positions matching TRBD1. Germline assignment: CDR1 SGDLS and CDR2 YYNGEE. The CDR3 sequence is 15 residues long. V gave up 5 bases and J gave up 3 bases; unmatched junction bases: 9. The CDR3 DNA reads TGTGCCAGCAGTGGTACAGGGGGTATGGACTATGGCTACACCTTC. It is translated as CASSGTGGMDYGYTF.

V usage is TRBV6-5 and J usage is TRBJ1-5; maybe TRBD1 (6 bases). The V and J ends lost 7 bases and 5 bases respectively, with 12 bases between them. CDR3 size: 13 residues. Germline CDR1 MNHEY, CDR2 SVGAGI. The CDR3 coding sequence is TGTGCCAGCAAAGACAGGAAGGATCAGCCCCAGCATTTT. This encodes CASKDRKDQPQHF.

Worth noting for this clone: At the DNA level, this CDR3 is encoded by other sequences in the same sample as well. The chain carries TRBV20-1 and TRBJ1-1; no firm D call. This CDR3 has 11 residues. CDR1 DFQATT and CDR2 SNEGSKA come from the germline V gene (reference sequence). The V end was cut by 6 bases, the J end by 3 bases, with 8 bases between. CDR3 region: CSAERDTEAFF. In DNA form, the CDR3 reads TGCAGTGCCGAACGGGACACTGAAGCTTTCTTT.

The CDR3 nucleotides are TGTGCCAGCAGCTTTGCGGGACAGGGTCTCAATGAGCAGTTCTTC. Translated: CASSFAGQGLNEQFF. The chain links TRBV7-2 to TRBJ2-1, with 9 bases lining up with TRBD1. The trim removed 3 bases at V and 6 bases at J, leaving 6 bases unmatched. Germline V gene lookup returns CDR1 SGHTA and CDR2 FQGNSA. The CDR3 is 15 residues long.

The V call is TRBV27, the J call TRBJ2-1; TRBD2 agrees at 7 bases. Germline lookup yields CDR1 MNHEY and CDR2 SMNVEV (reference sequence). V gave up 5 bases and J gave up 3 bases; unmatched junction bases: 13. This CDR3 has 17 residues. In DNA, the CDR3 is TGTGCCAGCAGTCGCGCCCAGAGCGGGGCTCGCTACAATGAGCAGTTCTTC. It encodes CASSRAQSGARYNEQFF.

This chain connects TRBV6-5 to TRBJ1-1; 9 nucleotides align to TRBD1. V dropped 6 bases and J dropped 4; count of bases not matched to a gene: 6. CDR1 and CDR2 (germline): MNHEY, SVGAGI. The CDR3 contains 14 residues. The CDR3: CASRYRGRVTEAFF. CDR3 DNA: TGTGCCAGCAGATACAGGGGGCGTGTCACTGAAGCTTTCTTT.

CDR3 protein: CASSLSPRGHEQYF. CDR3 nucleotides: TGTGCCAGCAGTTTATCGCCCAGGGGGCACGAGCAGTACTTC. This chain uses TRBV27 with TRBJ2-7; 8 bases match TRBD1. This CDR3 is 14 amino acids long. V was pared by 0 bases and J by 5 bases, with 3 bases of the junction left unmatched. Germline CDR1 MNHEY, CDR2 SMNVEV (reference sequence).

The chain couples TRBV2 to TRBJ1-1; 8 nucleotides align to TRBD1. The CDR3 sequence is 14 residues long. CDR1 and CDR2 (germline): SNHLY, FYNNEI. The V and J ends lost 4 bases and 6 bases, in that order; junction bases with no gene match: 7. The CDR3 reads CASSVWTGKAEAFF. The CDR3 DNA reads TGTGCCAGCAGTGTTTGGACAGGGAAAGCTGAAGCTTTCTTT.